The next 32 T cell receptor beta chains were all read from a single sample in a study of cytomegalovirus exposure and HLA in healthy donors. 13 Jbeta primers and 60 Vbeta primers were used for the PCR. Method: immunoSEQ multiplex PCR; TCRdb's copy keeps in-frame clones and lacks some. The sample holds roughly 180,000 clones; around 75% are singletons and the top ten take approximately 2.9%. Sequencing input: PBMCs. These receptors were collected from a female donor in good health and CMV-seronegative.

The chain is built from TRBV5-1 and TRBJ2-1; 13 bases are shared with TRBD2. There are 16 residues in the CDR3. Germline trimming cut 6 bases from V and 2 bases from J; bases unmatched to any gene: 5. Germline loops: CDR1 SGHRS, CDR2 YFSETQ. This CDR3 reads CASTTSGRDPYNEQFF. For the CDR3, the DNA is TGCGCCAGCACCACTAGCGGGAGGGATCCCTACAATGAGCAGTTCTTC.

The gene calls are TRBV2 and TRBJ2-3, with D possibly being TRBD2 (5 bases). The CDR3 contains 15 residues. With 4 bases removed from V and 7 bases from J, the gap between germline ends came to 18 bases. Germline CDR1 and CDR2: SNHLY and FYNNEI. In DNA form, the CDR3 reads TGTGCCAGCAGTGGGCTAGCCGGCGGAGGTAATACGCAGTATTTT. Translating it yields CASSGLAGGGNTQYF.

The V and J genes are TRBV7-9 and TRBJ1-1; D unresolved. The CDR3 is made up of 15 amino acids. V lost 5 bases and J 1 base, leaving 14 bases between the germline ends. The V gene's germline CDR1 is SEHNR and CDR2 FQNEAQ (reference sequence). The CDR3 loop is CASSPSGVPNTEAFF. The CDR3 coding sequence is TGTGCCAGCAGCCCCTCCGGGGTTCCGAACACTGAAGCTTTCTTT.

V and J are TRBV2 and TRBJ2-1, with 9 positions matching TRBD2. Germline assignment: CDR1 SNHLY and CDR2 FYNNEI. The trim removed 3 bases at V and 9 bases at J, leaving 6 bases unmatched. The CDR3 totals 14 residues. This chain's CDR3 is CASSEAGGFGEQFF. CDR3 sequence (DNA): TGTGCCAGCAGTGAGGCGGGAGGGTTTGGTGAGCAGTTCTTC. Based on the CDR3 plus reference TRBV2 and TRBJ2-1, the full variable domain is EPEVTQTPSHQVTQMGQEVILRCVPISNHLYFYWYRQILGQKVEFLVSFYNNEISEKSEIFDDQFSVERPDGSNFTLKIRSTKLEDSAMYFCASSEAGGFGEQFFGPGTRLTVL.

This clone has only one observation. V usage is TRBV29-1 and J usage is TRBJ2-3; 7 nucleotides agree with TRBD1. The V segment lost 7 bases and the J segment 2 bases; nucleotides outside the gene matches: 3. The germline gives CDR1 SQVTM, CDR2 ANQGSEA. CDR3 length: 12 residues. The CDR3 nucleotides are TGCAGCGGGGGACAGTCCACAGATACGCAGTATTTT. Translation gives CSGGQSTDTQYF.

This clone was detected a few times. The gene calls are TRBV5-6 and TRBJ1-2, with unresolved D. V dropped 4 bases and J dropped 8 bases, with 15 bases sitting between them. This CDR3 comprises 13 residues. Germline V gene sequence: CDR1 SGHDT, CDR2 YYEEEE. CDR3 coding DNA: TGTGCCAGCAGCCCGAACGGAGTCCGGGGCTACACCTTC. It yields the protein CASSPNGVRGYTF.

The V gene is TRBV5-1, the J gene TRBJ2-7; weak D call: TRBD2 (7 bases). The CDR3 covers 15 residues. V lost 1 base, J lost 1 base, and 12 bases lay in between. Germline V lookup: CDR1 SGHRS, CDR2 YFSETQ. The CDR3 is CASSLSGGDSYEQYF. For the CDR3, the DNA is TGCGCCAGCAGCTTGTCGGGGGGCGATTCCTACGAGCAGTACTTC.

The CDR3 loop is CASSLRSGFSNEKLFF. Here the CDR3 DNA reads TGTGCCAGCAGTTTAAGGTCAGGCTTTTCCAATGAAAAACTGTTTTTT. The rearrangement links TRBV28 to TRBJ1-4; D remains ambiguous. The CDR3 is 16 residues long. The ends were cut back, 2 bases at V and 5 bases at J, with 15 bases in the middle. CDR1 is MDHEN, CDR2 SYDVKM, per germline.

Points on this clone: In the same sample, other DNA sequences code for this CDR3. The chain recombines TRBV5-1 with TRBJ1-4; D may be TRBD1 (5 bases). The CDR3 runs to 14 residues. The germline V gene has CDR1 SGHRS and CDR2 YFSETQ. The V and J ends lost 1 base and 1 base respectively, with 5 bases between them. The DNA of the CDR3 is TGCGCCAGCAGCTTGCAGGGAACTAATGAAAAACTGTTTTTT. Its translation is CASSLQGTNEKLFF. Complete variable domain (other parts from reference TRBV5-1 and TRBJ1-4): KAGVTQTPRYLIKTRGQQVTLSCSPISGHRSVSWYQQTPGQGLQFLFEYFSETQRNKGNFPGRFSGRQFSNSRSEMNVSTLELGDSALYLCASSLQGTNEKLFFGSGTQLSVL.

The chain joins TRBV5-1 to TRBJ1-1, with D hard to call. V lost 0 bases and J 7 bases, leaving 13 bases between the germline ends. The germline CDR1 and CDR2 sequences are SGHRS and YFSETQ. The CDR3 covers 14 residues. Here the CDR3 DNA reads TGCGCCAGCAGCTTGGCCAAGAGAGCTGGTGAAGCTTTCTTT. Protein: CASSLAKRAGEAFF. Complete variable domain (other parts from reference TRBV5-1 and TRBJ1-1): KAGVTQTPRYLIKTRGQQVTLSCSPISGHRSVSWYQQTPGQGLQFLFEYFSETQRNKGNFPGRFSGRQFSNSRSEMNVSTLELGDSALYLCASSLAKRAGEAFFGQGTRLTVV.

The chain uses TRBV19 and TRBJ1-2, with D unclear. The CDR3 contains 13 residues. V lost 8 bases to trimming and J lost 2 bases, with 12 bases between them. CDR1 is LNHDA and CDR2 is SQIVND in the germline V gene (reference sequence). CDR3 region: CASRETGNYGYTF. For the CDR3, the DNA is TGTGCCAGTCGAGAGACGGGGAACTATGGCTACACCTTC.

This clone has a handful of counts. The chain employs TRBV29-1 and TRBJ1-1; a weak D match, TRBD1 (5 bases). Germline lookup yields CDR1 SQVTM and CDR2 ANQGSEA. The length of the CDR3 is 10 residues. V was clipped by 7 bases and J by 7 bases, with 10 bases between them. The CDR3 region has the DNA TGCAGCGGGGGGGGTCTTGAAGCTTTCTTT. Its translation: CSGGGLEAFF. Full variable domain (outside the CDR3, taken from reference TRBV29-1 and TRBJ1-1): SAVISQKPSRDICQRGTSLTIQCQVDSQVTMMFWYRQQPGQSLTLIATANQGSEATYESGFVIDKFPISRPNLTFSTLTVSNMSPEDSSIYLCSGGGLEAFFGQGTRLTVV.

CDR3 DNA sequence: TGTGCCATCAGTGAGAAGGGGAATTCACCCCTCCACTTT. It specifies CAISEKGNSPLHF. This chain connects TRBV10-3 to TRBJ1-6; perhaps TRBD1 as D (5 bases). The V end was cut by 2 bases, the J end by 7 bases, with 6 bases between. Germline V gives CDR1 ENHRY, CDR2 SYGVKD. This CDR3 contains 13 residues.

The rearrangement links TRBV19 to TRBJ1-5; D not certain. CDR3 length equals 14 residues. Germline V gene lookup returns CDR1 LNHDA and CDR2 SQIVND (reference sequence). The V and J ends lost 1 base and 3 bases respectively, with 7 bases between them. CDR3 protein: CASSIGQINQPQHF. CDR3 nucleotide sequence: TGTGCCAGTAGTATAGGTCAGATCAATCAGCCCCAGCATTTT.

The V and J genes are TRBV9 and TRBJ2-7; maybe TRBD2 (5 bases). Germline V lookup: CDR1 SGDLS, CDR2 YYNGEE. The germline V and J ends were trimmed by 7 bases and 0 bases, with 14 bases remaining between them. The CDR3 consists of 14 residues. The CDR3 region is CASSKGSHSYEQYF. CDR3 nucleotides: TGTGCCAGCTCCAAAGGGAGCCACTCCTACGAGCAGTACTTC.

The genes are TRBV27 and TRBJ1-1; D gene uncertain. Per the germline V gene, CDR1 is MNHEY and CDR2 is SMNVEV (reference sequence). This CDR3 is built from 14 residues. With 5 bases removed from V and 1 base from J, the gap between germline ends came to 11 bases. CDR3 residues: CASSMRAGNTEAFF. The CDR3 DNA follows: TGTGCCAGCAGTATGAGGGCAGGGAACACTGAAGCTTTCTTT.

The rearrangement joins TRBV14 to TRBJ1-4; D call uncertain. The V end was cut by 1 base, the J end by 1 base, with 7 bases between. From germline, CDR1 is SGHDN and CDR2 FVKESK. CDR3 length: 15 amino acids. The CDR3 coding sequence is TGTGCCAGCAGCCAAGGAGAGTTAACTAATGAAAAACTGTTTTTT. Protein sequence: CASSQGELTNEKLFF.

Here the CDR3 reads CASSGGSRNEKLFF. Written as DNA, the CDR3 is TGTGCCAGCAGTGGCGGGTCGAGGAATGAAAAACTGTTTTTT. V is TRBV6-1 and J is TRBJ1-4; D call uncertain. The CDR3 has 14 amino acids. CDR1 is MNHNS, CDR2 SASEGT, per germline. Trimming stripped 4 bases from V and 5 bases from J, with 11 bases between.

The rearrangement links TRBV11-2 to TRBJ2-7; 10 nucleotides line up with TRBD1. The CDR3 sequence is 16 residues long. V lost 1 base and J lost 3; bases outside the gene matches: 6. Germline CDR1 reads SGHAT; CDR2 reads FQNNGV. The CDR3 loop reads CASSLGSGDRGYEQYF. The CDR3 region has the DNA TGTGCCAGCAGCTTAGGCTCGGGGGACAGGGGCTACGAGCAGTACTTC.

This clone was observed once. The gene calls are TRBV2 and TRBJ2-7; a possible D gene is TRBD1 (5 bases). Trimming left V 5 bases short and J 2 bases short, with 13 bases between. CDR1 SNHLY and CDR2 FYNNEI come from the germline V gene. This CDR3 is 14 amino acids long. The CDR3 DNA sequence: TGTGCCAGCAGTCTCCGACAGACAACCTACGAGCAGTACTTC. It yields the protein CASSLRQTTYEQYF.

The chain is built from TRBV5-1 and TRBJ2-3; weak D call: TRBD1 (5 bases). V lost 2 bases to trimming and J lost 3 bases, with 13 bases between them. The length of the CDR3 is 15 residues. Looked up from germline, CDR1 is SGHRS and CDR2 is YFSETQ. CDR3 region: CASSFRQGRTDTQYF. The CDR3 DNA reads TGCGCCAGCAGCTTTAGGCAGGGCAGAACAGATACGCAGTATTTT.

The rearrangement links TRBV5-1 to TRBJ2-7, with 7 bases identical to TRBD1. Trimming took 4 bases from V and 0 from J; bases not matched to a gene: 10. There are 16 residues in the CDR3. The germline V gene encodes CDR1 SGHRS and CDR2 YFSETQ. The CDR3 protein is CASSTLGTESSYEQYF. Written as DNA, the CDR3 is TGCGCCAGCAGCACCCTCGGGACAGAGAGCTCCTACGAGCAGTACTTC. Together with reference TRBV5-1 and TRBJ2-7, the CDR3 gives the full variable domain: KAGVTQTPRYLIKTRGQQVTLSCSPISGHRSVSWYQQTPGQGLQFLFEYFSETQRNKGNFPGRFSGRQFSNSRSEMNVSTLELGDSALYLCASSTLGTESSYEQYFGPGTRLTVT.

The J gene is TRBJ2-1, the V gene TRBV4-1; 9 positions match TRBD1. Per the germline V gene, CDR1 is MGHRA and CDR2 is YSYEKL. V dropped 2 bases and J dropped 8; count of bases not matched to a gene: 4. The length of the CDR3 is 14 residues. Written as DNA, the CDR3 is TGCGCCAGCAGCCAAAGTACAGGGGGCCATGAGCAGTTCTTC. Translated, it gives CASSQSTGGHEQFF.

This sequence joins TRBV30 and TRBJ2-1; 7 positions match TRBD1. Germline trimming cut 0 bases from V and 6 bases from J; bases unmatched to any gene: 8. The germline gives CDR1 GTSNPN, CDR2 SVGIG (reference sequence). The CDR3 totals 15 residues. The CDR3 loop is CAWSVRDRVVNEQFF. The CDR3, as DNA: TGTGCCTGGAGTGTCCGTGACAGGGTGGTCAATGAGCAGTTCTTC.

This clone showed up just a few times. The rearrangement uses TRBV7-9 and TRBJ2-5; a possible D gene is TRBD1 (5 bases). The CDR3 covers 17 residues. Germline values: CDR1 SEHNR, CDR2 FQNEAQ (reference sequence). V was cut by 2 bases and J by 1 base, with 17 bases left in between. Written as DNA, the CDR3 is TGTGCCAGCAGCTTAAGGGGTCTAGGCCTGCTCCAAGAGACCCAGTACTTC. Its translation: CASSLRGLGLLQETQYF.

V gene TRBV27 combines with J gene TRBJ2-5; a possible D gene is TRBD1 (5 bases). The J call may be in error: the DNA end matches TRBJ2-7 better. CDR3 size: 12 residues. CDR1 is MNHEY and CDR2 is SMNVEV in the germline V gene (reference sequence). CDR3 loop: CASGHPAYEQYF. DNA of the CDR3: TGTGCCAGCGGACATCCAGCCTACGAGCAGTACTTC.

About this clone: It differs at one base from a far larger clone, so likely a read error. The rearrangement joins TRBV27 to TRBJ2-3, with D uncertain. This CDR3 comprises 13 residues. CDR1 MNHEY and CDR2 SMNVEV come from the germline V gene (reference sequence). CDR3 in amino acids: CPSSLLPPDTQYF. CDR3 DNA sequence: TGTCCCAGCAGTTTACTCCCCCCAGATACGCAGTATTTT.

This chain links TRBV4-2 with TRBJ2-1, with D unresolved. The CDR3 consists of 13 residues. Trimming took off 0 bases at V and 10 bases at J, with 10 bases between the two ends. Germline CDR1 is LGHNA and CDR2 is YNFKEQ. The CDR3 is CASSQDSSFEQFF. The CDR3 coding sequence is TGTGCCAGCAGCCAAGATTCGAGTTTCGAGCAGTTCTTC.

The rearrangement joins TRBV18 to TRBJ1-3; a possible D gene is TRBD1 (5 bases). Trimming took off 3 bases at V and 0 bases at J, with 9 bases between the two ends. CDR3 length equals 15 residues. Germline V gene sequence: CDR1 KGHSH, CDR2 LQKENI. In DNA form, the CDR3 reads TGTGCCAGCTCACCGGACATGATCTCTGGAAACACCATATATTTT. This codes for CASSPDMISGNTIYF.

The gene calls are TRBV12-5 and TRBJ2-3; 16 positions match TRBD2. The junction had 8 bases not matched to a gene; V was cut back by 2 bases and J by 3 bases. Germline V gene lookup returns CDR1 LGHNT and CDR2 FRNRAP. This CDR3 is 19 amino acids long. The CDR3 reads CASGLMPGLAGGITDTQYF. CDR3 DNA: TGTGCTAGTGGTTTGATGCCGGGACTAGCGGGAGGGATAACAGATACGCAGTATTTT. Full variable domain (rest looked up from reference TRBV12-5 and TRBJ2-3): DARVTQTPRHKVTEMGQEVTMRCQPILGHNTVFWYRQTMMQGLELLAYFRNRAPLDDSGMPKDRFSAEMPDATLATLKIQPSEPRDSAVYFCASGLMPGLAGGITDTQYFGPGTRLTVL.

The CDR3 sequence is CASSRKTGNTEAFF. The CDR3 nucleotides are TGTGCCAGCAGCCGAAAAACAGGGAACACTGAAGCTTTCTTT. The rearrangement links TRBV6-6 to TRBJ1-1; D is possibly TRBD1 (5 bases). The V end was cut by 6 bases, the J end by 1 base, with 12 bases between. CDR3 length: 14 amino acids. From germline, CDR1 is MNHNY and CDR2 SVGAGI (reference sequence).

Of note for this clone: One end of the junction varies from germline; a read error may be responsible. The chain has TRBV2 and TRBJ2-1; possible D gene TRBD2, 6 bases. Germline V gene data show CDR1 as SNHLY and CDR2 as FYNNEI. The CDR3 sequence is 16 residues long. CDR3 loop: CSSSRLSGTSYNEQFF. DNA of the CDR3: TGTTCCAGCAGTCGCCTTAGCGGAACCTCCTACAATGAGCAGTTCTTC.